These T cell receptor beta chains were read from a single sample in a study of control samples from healthy donors and cancer patients. The protocol was immunoSEQ multiplex PCR, while the TCRdb copy is restricted to in-frame clones and leaves out a portion. Here the sample spans around 150,000 clones, about 89% being singletons. Sequencing used blood. The source of these receptors is a man younger than 45 in good health. The CDR3 runs from the conserved cysteine through the conserved F or W. D genes are given only for firm matches. Size values are once, few and many counts, or a class for expanded clones, and some rows have none.

V gene: TRBV9; D gene: -; clone size: -; J gene: TRBJ2-2; CDR3 protein: CASSVGQLSNTGELFF; CDR3 DNA: TGTGCCAGCAGCGTAGGACAGCTATCGAACACCGGGGAGCTGTTTTTT
V gene: TRBV7-3; D gene: TRBD2; clone size: -; J gene: TRBJ2-2; CDR3 protein: CASTKAGGPLTGELFF; CDR3 DNA: TGTGCCAGTACTAAAGCGGGAGGGCCCCTGACCGGGGAGCTGTTTTTT
V gene: TRBV19; D gene: -; clone size: -; J gene: TRBJ2-1; CDR3 protein: CASSMTWDNEQFF; CDR3 DNA: TGTGCCAGTAGTATGACCTGGGACAATGAGCAGTTCTTC
V gene: TRBV30; D gene: -; clone size: -; J gene: TRBJ1-1; CDR3 protein: CAWSLPKGTEAFF; CDR3 DNA: TGTGCCTGGAGTCTCCCCAAAGGAACTGAAGCTTTCTTT
V gene: TRBV6-5; D gene: -; clone size: -; J gene: TRBJ1-1; CDR3 protein: CASSYRGNTEAFF; CDR3 DNA: TGTGCCAGCAGTTACCGGGGGAACACTGAAGCTTTCTTT
V gene: TRBV11-2; D gene: -; clone size: -; J gene: TRBJ2-7; CDR3 protein: CASSLEATAGHEQYF; CDR3 DNA: TGTGCCAGCAGCCTTGAAGCCACGGCGGGCCACGAGCAGTACTTC
V gene: TRBV4-3; D gene: -; clone size: -; J gene: TRBJ1-4; CDR3 protein: CASSQENWGEKLFF; CDR3 DNA: TGCGCCAGCAGCCAAGAAAATTGGGGTGAAAAACTGTTTTTT
V gene: TRBV19; D gene: -; clone size: -; J gene: TRBJ1-3; CDR3 protein: CASSIVWGSGNTIYF; CDR3 DNA: TGTGCCAGTAGTATAGTTTGGGGGTCAGGAAACACCATATATTTT
V gene: TRBV19; D gene: -; clone size: -; J gene: TRBJ2-3; CDR3 protein: CASSIGLLGGTDTQYF; CDR3 DNA: TGTGCCAGTAGTATAGGGCTCCTAGGGGGCACAGATACGCAGTATTTT
V gene: TRBV18; D gene: -; clone size: -; J gene: TRBJ1-6; CDR3 protein: CASSPDRNSPLHF; CDR3 DNA: TGTGCCAGCTCACCGGACAGAAATTCACCCCTCCACTTT
V gene: TRBV24-1; D gene: TRBD1; clone size: -; J gene: TRBJ2-5; CDR3 protein: CATSAPRTGMGETQYF; CDR3 DNA: TGTGCCACCAGTGCTCCACGGACAGGGATGGGAGAGACCCAGTACTTC
V gene: TRBV7-8; D gene: -; clone size: -; J gene: TRBJ1-3; CDR3 protein: CASSSDSGSTLTGNTIYF; CDR3 DNA: TGTGCCAGCAGCTCTGATTCCGGGTCTACTCTAACTGGAAACACCATATATTTT
V gene: TRBV9; D gene: -; clone size: -; J gene: TRBJ2-1; CDR3 protein: CASSAGTEGNEQFF; CDR3 DNA: TGTGCCAGCAGCGCCGGGACCGAGGGCAATGAGCAGTTCTTC
V gene: TRBV7-8; D gene: -; clone size: -; J gene: TRBJ2-7; CDR3 protein: CASSPRQTTYEQYF; CDR3 DNA: TGTGCCAGCAGTCCGCGACAGACAACCTACGAGCAGTACTTC
V gene: TRBV7-2; D gene: -; clone size: once; J gene: TRBJ1-2; CDR3 protein: CASSLAGPNYGYTF; CDR3 DNA: TGTGCCAGCAGCTTAGCGGGGCCGAACTATGGCTACACCTTC
V gene: TRBV6-5; D gene: TRBD2; clone size: -; J gene: TRBJ2-1; CDR3 protein: CASSGGGNEQFF; CDR3 DNA: TGTGCCAGCAGCGGCGGGGGGAATGAGCAGTTCTTC
V gene: TRBV7-2; D gene: TRBD2; clone size: -; J gene: TRBJ2-5; CDR3 protein: CASSLGSLAGETQYF; CDR3 DNA: TGTGCCAGCAGCTTAGGTTCCCTAGCGGGGGAGACCCAGTACTTC
V gene: TRBV29-1; D gene: TRBD2; clone size: few; J gene: TRBJ2-5; CDR3 protein: CSATGLAGDGPQYF; CDR3 DNA: TGCAGCGCCACGGGACTAGCGGGAGACGGGCCCCAGTACTTC
V gene: TRBV7-2; D gene: -; clone size: -; J gene: TRBJ1-2; CDR3 protein: CASSLRPERGGYTF; CDR3 DNA: TGTGCCAGCAGCTTAAGGCCGGAACGGGGGGGCTACACCTTC
V gene: TRBV11-2; D gene: -; clone size: -; J gene: TRBJ2-5; CDR3 protein: CASSLGTRGQQETQYF; CDR3 DNA: TGTGCCAGCAGCTTAGGTACGCGGGGCCAACAGGAGACCCAGTACTTC
V gene: TRBV3-1/TRBV3-2; D gene: TRBD1; clone size: -; J gene: TRBJ2-1; CDR3 protein: CASSQAGTGRSYNEQFF; CDR3 DNA: TGTGCCAGCAGCCAAGCCGGGACAGGGAGGTCCTACAATGAGCAGTTCTTC
V gene: TRBV7-2; D gene: -; clone size: -; J gene: TRBJ2-7; CDR3 protein: CASSLDNYEQYF; CDR3 DNA: TGTGCCAGCAGCTTAGACAACTACGAGCAGTACTTC
V gene: TRBV25-1; D gene: TRBD1; clone size: -; J gene: TRBJ1-2; CDR3 protein: CASTPGTGRGRYTF; CDR3 DNA: TGTGCCAGTACACCCGGGACAGGGAGAGGACGCTACACCTTC
V gene: TRBV6-1; D gene: -; clone size: once; J gene: TRBJ2-3; CDR3 protein: CASSELLSTDTQYF; CDR3 DNA: TGTGCCAGCAGTGAATTGCTAAGCACAGATACGCAGTATTTT
V gene: TRBV6-5; D gene: -; clone size: -; J gene: TRBJ2-7; CDR3 protein: CASGSNVYEQYF; CDR3 DNA: TGTGCCAGCGGGTCGAACGTCTACGAGCAGTACTTC
V gene: TRBV2; D gene: -; clone size: -; J gene: TRBJ2-7; CDR3 protein: CASSPLYEQYF; CDR3 DNA: TGTGCCAGCAGTCCTTTGTACGAGCAGTACTTC
V gene: TRBV5-4; D gene: -; clone size: -; J gene: TRBJ2-5; CDR3 protein: CASSSREQETQYF; CDR3 DNA: TGTGCCAGCAGCTCACGGGAGCAAGAGACCCAGTACTTC
V gene: TRBV4-2; D gene: TRBD2; clone size: -; J gene: TRBJ2-3; CDR3 protein: CASSQAAGDTDTQYF; CDR3 DNA: TGTGCCAGCAGCCAAGCGGCGGGGGACACAGATACGCAGTATTTT
V gene: TRBV6-1; D gene: -; clone size: -; J gene: TRBJ1-2; CDR3 protein: CASSERSSFKYGYTF; CDR3 DNA: TGTGCCAGCAGTGAAAGGTCATCATTTAAGTATGGCTACACCTTC
V gene: TRBV11-3; D gene: TRBD2; clone size: -; J gene: TRBJ2-1; CDR3 protein: CASSPRLAGERRQQFF; CDR3 DNA: TGTGCCAGCAGCCCGAGGTTAGCGGGAGAACGTCGACAGCAGTTCTTC
V gene: TRBV24-1; D gene: TRBD2; clone size: -; J gene: TRBJ2-1; CDR3 protein: CATSDALAGDYNEQFF; CDR3 DNA: TGTGCCACCAGTGATGCACTAGCGGGGGACTACAATGAGCAGTTCTTC
V gene: TRBV19; D gene: TRBD2; clone size: -; J gene: TRBJ2-1; CDR3 protein: CASTTSGGYNEQFF; CDR3 DNA: TGTGCCAGTACGACTAGCGGGGGATACAATGAGCAGTTCTTC
V gene: TRBV18; D gene: -; clone size: -; J gene: TRBJ2-5; CDR3 protein: CASSPSLVAMGEETQYF; CDR3 DNA: TGTGCCAGCTCACCATCTCTGGTCGCGATGGGGGAAGAGACCCAGTACTTC
V gene: TRBV3-1/TRBV3-2; D gene: TRBD2; clone size: -; J gene: TRBJ2-6; CDR3 protein: CASSQAVGLPVASGANVLTF; CDR3 DNA: TGTGCCAGCAGCCAAGCTGTGGGACTACCCGTCGCCTCTGGGGCCAACGTCCTGACTTTC
V gene: TRBV6-5; D gene: -; clone size: -; J gene: TRBJ1-5; CDR3 protein: CASSYRDNYQPQHF; CDR3 DNA: TGTGCCAGCAGTTACCGGGACAATTATCAGCCCCAGCATTTT
V gene: TRBV24-1; D gene: TRBD2; clone size: -; J gene: TRBJ2-7; CDR3 protein: CATRASPGGEQYF; CDR3 DNA: TGTGCCACCAGAGCTTCCCCGGGGGGCGAGCAGTACTTC
V gene: TRBV7-3; D gene: -; clone size: few; J gene: TRBJ2-5; CDR3 protein: CASSFNAPQVTQYF; CDR3 DNA: TGTGCCAGCAGCTTTAACGCCCCGCAGGTGACCCAGTACTTC
V gene: TRBV7-2; D gene: -; clone size: -; J gene: TRBJ2-3; CDR3 protein: CASRMYPLGRDTQYF; CDR3 DNA: TGTGCCAGCAGGATGTACCCGCTAGGGCGTGATACGCAGTATTTT
V gene: TRBV10-3; D gene: TRBD1; clone size: -; J gene: TRBJ2-7; CDR3 protein: CAISEADRGADYEQYF; CDR3 DNA: TGTGCCATCAGTGAAGCGGACAGGGGAGCGGACTACGAGCAGTACTTC
V gene: TRBV25-1; D gene: -; clone size: medium-sized; J gene: TRBJ2-2; CDR3 protein: CASSESSDTGELFF; CDR3 DNA: TGTGCCAGCAGTGAAAGTAGCGACACCGGGGAGCTGTTTTTT